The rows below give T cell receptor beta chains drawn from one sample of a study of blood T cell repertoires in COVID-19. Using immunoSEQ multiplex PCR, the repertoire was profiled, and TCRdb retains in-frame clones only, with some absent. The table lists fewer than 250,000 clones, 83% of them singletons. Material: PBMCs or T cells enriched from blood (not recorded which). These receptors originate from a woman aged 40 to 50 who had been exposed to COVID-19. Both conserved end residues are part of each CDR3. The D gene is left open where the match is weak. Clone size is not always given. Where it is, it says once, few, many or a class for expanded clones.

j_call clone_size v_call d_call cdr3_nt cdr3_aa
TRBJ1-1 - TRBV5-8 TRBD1 TGTGCCAGCACCTCCAGGGGGTGGACTGAAGCTTTCTTT CASTSRGWTEAFF
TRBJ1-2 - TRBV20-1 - TGCAGTGCCCGGGAGGGTGGCTACACCTTC CSAREGGYTF
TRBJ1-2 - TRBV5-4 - TGTGCCAGCAGGAGGAAGGGGAACACCTTC CASRRKGNTF
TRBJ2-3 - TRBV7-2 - TGTGCCAGCAGCTTAGCGGTGGCTCGGGTTAGCACAGATACGCAGTATTTT CASSLAVARVSTDTQYF
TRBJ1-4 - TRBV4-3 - TGCGCCAGCAGCCAAGGTTGGGGGGGTAATGAAAAACTGTTTTTT CASSQGWGGNEKLFF
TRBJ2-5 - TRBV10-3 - TGTGCCATCAGTGAGGGCACACTGCTACAAGAGGCCCAGTACTTC CAISEGTLLQEAQYF
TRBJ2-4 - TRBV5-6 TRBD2 TGTGCCAGCAACTTCGGGGGGAAAGTAGCCAAAAACATTCAGTACTTC CASNFGGKVAKNIQYF
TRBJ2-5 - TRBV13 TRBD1 TGTGCCAGCAGCACGCGACAGGGGTCAAAGGAGACCCAGTACTTC CASSTRQGSKETQYF
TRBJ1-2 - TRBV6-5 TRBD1 TGTGCCAGTTCACCGGGACAGGGATACGATGGCTACACCTTC CASSPGQGYDGYTF
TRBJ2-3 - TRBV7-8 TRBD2 TGTGCCAGCAGCTTACTACTAGCGGGGGGTAACGCAGATACGCAGTATTTT CASSLLLAGGNADTQYF
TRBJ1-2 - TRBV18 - TGTGCCAGCTCACCACTTCCTCCTCAAGGAGCTAACTATGGCTACACCTTC CASSPLPPQGANYGYTF
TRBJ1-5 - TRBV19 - TGTGCCAGTAGTATTGGCAGGGCCCCTCGTAATCAGCCCCAGCATTTT CASSIGRAPRNQPQHF
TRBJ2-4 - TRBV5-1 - TGCGCCAGCCGACAGGTGGGGGAAAACATTCAGTACTTC CASRQVGENIQYF
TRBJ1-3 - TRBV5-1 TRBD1 TGCGCCAGCAGCTTGGGGGGACAGGGCGGAAACACCATATATTTT CASSLGGQGGNTIYF
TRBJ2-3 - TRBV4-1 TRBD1 TGCGCCAGCACTGAGGGGGCGCTCACAGATACGCAGTATTTT CASTEGALTDTQYF
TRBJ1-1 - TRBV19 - TGTGCCAGTACCTCATACGGGGTGGCTGAAGCTTTCTTT CASTSYGVAEAFF
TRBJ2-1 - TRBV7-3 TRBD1 TGTGCCAGCAGCTTAAGGTCGGGACAGGCATACAATGAGCAGTTCTTC CASSLRSGQAYNEQFF
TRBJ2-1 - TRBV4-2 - TGTGCCAGCAGCCACCTGGGTGGTAGCGGATACAATGAGCAGTTCTTC CASSHLGGSGYNEQFF
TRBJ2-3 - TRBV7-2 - TGTGCCAGCAGCTTCGCGGGGGCTAGCACAGATACGCAGTATTTT CASSFAGASTDTQYF
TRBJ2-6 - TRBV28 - TGTGCCAGCAGTCTAACAGGGAGTGGGGCCAACGTCCTGACTTTC CASSLTGSGANVLTF
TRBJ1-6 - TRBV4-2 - TGTGCCAGCAGCCAAGAACGACTTGAGGGATCACCCCTCCACTTT CASSQERLEGSPLHF
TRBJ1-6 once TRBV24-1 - TGTGCCACCCGACTGGACAGACTCTATAATTCACCCCTCCACTTT CATRLDRLYNSPLHF
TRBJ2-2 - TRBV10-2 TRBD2 TGCGCCAGCAGTGAGTCCACCCTTGGACTAGCTTGGACCGGGGAGCTGTTTTTT CASSESTLGLAWTGELFF
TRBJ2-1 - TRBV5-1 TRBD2 TGCGCCAGCACCAGACTAGCGGGAAACTACAATGAGCAGTTCTTC CASTRLAGNYNEQFF
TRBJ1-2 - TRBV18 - TGTGCCAGCTCACCGGGGCCACCTCTCGTTAATACTAACTATGGCTACACCTTC CASSPGPPLVNTNYGYTF
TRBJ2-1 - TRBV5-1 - TGCGCCAGCAGCTTGGCGGCTGAGGCCAATGAGCAGTTCTTC CASSLAAEANEQFF
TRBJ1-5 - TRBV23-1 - TGCGCCAGCAGTCAATCCTCAGGTACCCAGCCCCAGCATTTT CASSQSSGTQPQHF
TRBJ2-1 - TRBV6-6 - TGTGCCAGCAGCTCTGAGCTGGGGGGTTACAATGAGCAGTTCTTC CASSSELGGYNEQFF
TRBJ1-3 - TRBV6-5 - TGTGCCAGCAGTTCTAATTCGGGAAACACCATATATTTT CASSSNSGNTIYF
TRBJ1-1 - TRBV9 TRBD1 TGTGCCAGCAGCGGACTGACAGGGACTGCTGAAGCTTTCTTT CASSGLTGTAEAFF
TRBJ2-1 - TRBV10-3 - TGTGCCATCAGTGGGGCTAGCGCATTTGGCAATGAGCAGTTCTTC CAISGASAFGNEQFF
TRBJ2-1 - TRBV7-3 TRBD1 TGTGCCAGCAGCTTAGTCGGGACAGGGACCAACAATGAGCAGTTCTTC CASSLVGTGTNNEQFF
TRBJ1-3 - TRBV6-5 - TGTGCCAGCAGTTACTCCCCAGGGCGCTCTGGAAACACCATATATTTT CASSYSPGRSGNTIYF
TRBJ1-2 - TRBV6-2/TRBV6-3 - TGTGCCAGCAGTTCGAAGACATGGGGCTACACCTTC CASSSKTWGYTF
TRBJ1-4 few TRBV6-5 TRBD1 TGTGCCAGCAGTTCTACAGAGACAGGGAAGGATGAAAAACTGTTTTTT CASSSTETGKDEKLFF
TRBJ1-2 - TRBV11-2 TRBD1 TGTGCCAGCAGCTTAGGCAGGACAGGTTTTTATGGCTACACCTTC CASSLGRTGFYGYTF
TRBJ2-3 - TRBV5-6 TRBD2 TGTGCCAGCAGCTTGGGACTAGCGGGCACAGATACGCAGTATTTT CASSLGLAGTDTQYF
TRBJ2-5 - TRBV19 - TGTGCCAGTTCCCCTACGAATTCGCAGGGCCGCCAAGAGACCCAGTACTTC CASSPTNSQGRQETQYF
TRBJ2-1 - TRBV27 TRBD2 TGTGCCAGCAGTTTTTCCCTAGCGGGGGTTGAGCAGTTCTTC CASSFSLAGVEQFF
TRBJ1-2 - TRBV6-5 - TGTGCCAGCAGTTACTCCCGGAGGGTAGCTAACTATGGCTACACCTTC CASSYSRRVANYGYTF
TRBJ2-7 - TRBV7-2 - TGTGCCAGCAGCTTAGCCCCGGGGAACGAGCAGTACTTC CASSLAPGNEQYF
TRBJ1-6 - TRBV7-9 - TGTGCCAGCAGCCCGGGGAGGAGCTCCTATAATTCACCCCTCCACTTT CASSPGRSSYNSPLHF
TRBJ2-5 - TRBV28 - TGTGCCAGCAGTTCGGGGAAAGAGACCCAGTACTTC CASSSGKETQYF
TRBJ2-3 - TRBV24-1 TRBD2 TGTGCCACCAGTGACAGTAGCGGGGCTAGCACAGATACGCAGTATTTT CATSDSSGASTDTQYF
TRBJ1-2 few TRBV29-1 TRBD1 TGCAGCGTTGGACAGGGTAACTATGGCTACACCTTC CSVGQGNYGYTF
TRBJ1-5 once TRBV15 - TGTGCCACCAGCAGAGATTTGCAGGGAGGTCAGCCCCAGCATTTT CATSRDLQGGQPQHF
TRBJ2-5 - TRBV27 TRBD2 TGTGCCAGCAGTTTTGAGCGGGGAGAGACCCAGTACTTC CASSFERGETQYF
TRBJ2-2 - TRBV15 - TGTGCCACCAGCAGGATGTCCACTGGCGGGGAGCTGTTTTTT CATSRMSTGGELFF
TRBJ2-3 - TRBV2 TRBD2 TGTGCCAGCAGTGACGGGGTAGCGGGGGGGCCTGGAGATACGCAGTATTTT CASSDGVAGGPGDTQYF
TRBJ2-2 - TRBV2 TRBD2 TGTGCCAGCAAGACTAGCGGGGGCACCGGGGAGCTGTTTTTT CASKTSGGTGELFF
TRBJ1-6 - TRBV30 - TGTGCCTGGAGTCATCCCGGACAGCCAGTCCACTTT CAWSHPGQPVHF
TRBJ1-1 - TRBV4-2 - TGTGCCAGCAGCCAAGGCGATAGGACATCTGGTGGCACTGAAGCTTTCTTT CASSQGDRTSGGTEAFF
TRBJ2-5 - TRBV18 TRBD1 TGTGCCAGCTCACCAGGGGCCAGGGGGCCCGAGACCCAGTACTTC CASSPGARGPETQYF
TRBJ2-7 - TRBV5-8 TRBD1 TGTGCCAGCAGCTGGACAGGGGACTCCTACGAGCAGTACTTC CASSWTGDSYEQYF
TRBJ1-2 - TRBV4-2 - TGTGCCAGCAGCCAAGACAGGGTCATTACCACACCTAACTATGGCTACACCTTC CASSQDRVITTPNYGYTF
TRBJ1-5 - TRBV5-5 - TGTGCCAGCAGCCAACAGGGATTTAGCAATCAGCCCCAGCATTTT CASSQQGFSNQPQHF
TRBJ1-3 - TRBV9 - TGTGCCAGCAGCGTATCCCGACAGGTAAGTGGAAACACCATATATTTT CASSVSRQVSGNTIYF
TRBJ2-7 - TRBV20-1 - TGCAGTGCTCCTAACCGATACGAGCAGTACTTC CSAPNRYEQYF
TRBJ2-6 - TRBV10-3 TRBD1 TGTGCCATCAGTGGGACGACAGGGGGCCGCTCTGGGGCCAACGTCCTGACTTTC CAISGTTGGRSGANVLTF